One sample yielded the 27 T cell receptor beta chains listed below, sequenced in a study of beta chain features in type 1 diabetes. The investigators reverse transcribed all of the isolated RNA, so they sequenced expressed TCRB transcripts. Generated by immunoSEQ multiplex PCR, the TCRdb table keeps only in-frame clones and is missing some. The sample has approximately 38,000 clones; around half are singletons. Sequences were obtained from central memory CD4+ T cells from blood. Receptors were obtained from a woman younger than 35 in good health.

This chain uses TRBV9 with TRBJ2-2, with 7 bases matching TRBD2. The V gene end was trimmed by 0 bases and the J gene end by 5 bases; junction bases not matched to a gene: 10. The CDR3 extends over 17 amino acids. CDR1 and CDR2 (germline): SGDLS, YYNGEE. The CDR3, as DNA: TGTGCCAGCAGCGTAGAAGGGAAGGGACTACGAACCGGGGAGCTGTTTTTT. It translates to CASSVEGKGLRTGELFF.

This clone has a handful of counts. The chain joins TRBV12-5 to TRBJ1-1, with 9 bases aligning to TRBD1. From germline, CDR1 is LGHNT and CDR2 FRNRAP. The CDR3 contains 15 residues. Germline trimming cut 6 bases from V and 5 bases from J; bases unmatched to any gene: 10. The CDR3 DNA follows: TGTGCTAGTGGCGAGGGACAGGGTGGGTTGACTGAAGCTTTCTTT. Protein sequence: CASGEGQGGLTEAFF.

In its sample, this clone was seen a few times. The DNA for the CDR3 is TGCGCCAGCAGCCCGGACTTCGATACGCAGTATTTT. Translation: CASSPDFDTQYF. The gene calls are TRBV5-1 and TRBJ2-3, with D maybe TRBD2 (5 bases). This CDR3 is built from 12 residues. The germline V gene encodes CDR1 SGHRS and CDR2 YFSETQ. V was trimmed by 4 bases and J by 6 bases, leaving 9 bases between them.

This sequence joins TRBV29-1 and TRBJ2-3, with 9 bases aligning to TRBD2. Germline values: CDR1 SQVTM, CDR2 ANQGSEA. V lost 3 bases to trimming and J lost 3 bases; unmatched junction nucleotides: 4. There are 14 residues in the CDR3. This CDR3 is CSVDRLAATDTQYF. The CDR3 bases are TGCAGCGTTGACCGACTAGCGGCGACAGATACGCAGTATTTT.

This clone was picked up a small number of times. The rearrangement links TRBV6-6 to TRBJ1-2, with TRBD1 identical over 11 bases. Germline assignment: CDR1 MNHNY and CDR2 SVGAGI (reference sequence). This CDR3 is built from 14 residues. The V segment lost 10 bases and the J segment 4 bases; nucleotides outside the gene matches: 8. The CDR3: CATGTGGWGYGYTF. The DNA for the CDR3 is TGTGCCACCGGGACAGGGGGATGGGGCTATGGCTACACCTTC.

The CDR3 coding sequence is TGTGCCAGTAAACAGGACCCCTACGAGCAGTACTTC. This gives the protein CASKQDPYEQYF. J is TRBJ2-7 and V is TRBV6-6; D may be TRBD1 (5 bases). The CDR3 is made up of 12 amino acids. V was cut by 9 bases and J by 2 bases, with 11 bases left in between. The V gene's germline CDR1 is MNHNY and CDR2 SVGAGI (reference sequence).

The chain is built from TRBV2 and TRBJ2-1; D may be TRBD2 (6 bases). Germline CDR1 reads SNHLY; CDR2 reads FYNNEI. The CDR3 extends over 18 amino acids. V was clipped by 10 bases and J by 3 bases, with 28 bases between them. The CDR3 protein is CATLGGGEATRGYNEQFF. CDR3 in DNA: TGTGCCACCTTAGGCGGAGGGGAGGCGACTAGGGGCTACAATGAGCAGTTCTTC.

The gene calls are TRBV11-2 and TRBJ1-3; no definite D call. This CDR3 region has 14 residues. CDR1 SGHAT and CDR2 FQNNGV come from the germline V gene. Trimming pared 2 bases from V and 3 bases from J, leaving 8 bases between. CDR3 coding DNA: TGTGCCAGCAGCTTAACAGAGCTTGGAAACACCATATATTTT. It codes for CASSLTELGNTIYF.

The chain employs TRBV2 and TRBJ1-2; a weak D match, TRBD1 (5 bases). The germline CDR1 and CDR2 sequences are SNHLY and FYNNEI. Trimming took off 5 bases at V and 5 bases at J, with 9 bases between the two ends. This CDR3 is 12 amino acids long. CDR3 sequence: CASSNRMYGYTF. The CDR3 DNA reads TGTGCCAGCAGTAACAGGATGTATGGCTACACCTTC.

This clone occurred a few times. The CDR3 sequence is CASSLKGQETQYF. CDR3 nucleotide sequence: TGTGCCAGCAGTTTGAAGGGGCAAGAGACCCAGTACTTC. The chain carries TRBV27 and TRBJ2-5; D might be TRBD1 (5 bases). Per the germline V gene, CDR1 is MNHEY and CDR2 is SMNVEV (reference sequence). Trimming left V 3 bases short and J 2 bases short, with 7 bases between. The CDR3 spans 13 residues.

The chain carries TRBV7-2 and TRBJ1-1, with 8 bases aligning to TRBD1. The CDR3 is 13 amino acids. The junction had 5 bases not matched to a gene; V was cut back by 5 bases and J by 6 bases. Germline V lookup: CDR1 SGHTA, CDR2 FQGNSA. This CDR3 is CASSAQGGAEAFF. The CDR3 bases are TGTGCCAGCAGCGCACAGGGGGGCGCTGAAGCTTTCTTT.

The chain uses TRBV5-4 and TRBJ1-2, with TRBD1 as a possible D gene (5 bases). This CDR3 region has 14 residues. Trimming removed 2 bases from V and 1 base from J, with 9 bases in between. Germline V CDR1 and CDR2: SGHNT, YYREEE (reference sequence). The CDR3 protein is CASSFGRVNYGYTF. The CDR3 nucleotides are TGTGCCAGCAGCTTTGGCAGGGTTAACTATGGCTACACCTTC.

The rearrangement links TRBV2 to TRBJ2-7; D is possibly TRBD1 (6 bases). Looked up from germline, CDR1 is SNHLY and CDR2 is FYNNEI. This CDR3 has 11 amino acids. The V and J ends lost 4 bases and 5 bases respectively, with 6 bases between them. This chain's CDR3 is CASSGGHEQYF. CDR3 DNA sequence: TGTGCCAGCAGTGGGGGGCACGAGCAGTACTTC. The full variable domain, completed using reference TRBV2 and TRBJ2-7, is EPEVTQTPSHQVTQMGQEVILRCVPISNHLYFYWYRQILGQKVEFLVSFYNNEISEKSEIFDDQFSVERPDGSNFTLKIRSTKLEDSAMYFCASSGGHEQYFGPGTRLTVT.

This clone was found a few times. This rearrangement joins TRBV5-4 to TRBJ2-2; D unresolved. The V gene's germline CDR1 is SGHNT and CDR2 YYREEE (reference sequence). The germline V and J ends were trimmed by 6 bases and 1 base, with 7 bases remaining between them. The CDR3 consists of 13 residues. The CDR3 protein is CASMARNTGELFF. The CDR3 region has the DNA TGTGCCAGCATGGCCAGGAACACCGGGGAGCTGTTTTTT.

The V and J genes are TRBV19 and TRBJ2-6, with 8 positions matching TRBD1. The CDR3 spans 17 residues. V was clipped by 5 bases and J by 1 base; unmatched bases: 7. The germline V gene encodes CDR1 LNHDA and CDR2 SQIVND (reference sequence). CDR3 protein: CASSSGTGGSGANVLTF. The DNA of the CDR3 is TGTGCCAGTAGTTCCGGGACAGGAGGTTCTGGGGCCAACGTCCTGACTTTC.

This clone has only a few counts. Other DNA sequences in this specimen translate into the identical CDR3. The chain carries TRBV18 and TRBJ2-5; D remains ambiguous. Germline V gene sequence: CDR1 KGHSH, CDR2 LQKENI. The CDR3 consists of 12 residues. V was pared by 3 bases and J by 4 bases, with 6 bases between. CDR3 residues: CASSPKRETQYF. The CDR3 nucleotides read TGTGCCAGCTCACCGAAGAGAGAGACCCAGTACTTC.

The rearrangement links TRBV28 to TRBJ1-3; a weak D match, TRBD1 (5 bases). CDR3 length: 15 residues. The germline V gene has CDR1 MDHEN and CDR2 SYDVKM. Trimming cost V 6 bases and J 4 bases, with 16 bases left between them. Written as DNA, the CDR3 is TGTGCCAGCAGCCTGACCCTGCAGGGAGGAAACACCATATATTTT. As protein: CASSLTLQGGNTIYF.

This clone was recorded once. The CDR3 coding sequence is TGTGCCAGCAGTGATCTTAGCGGGAGGGCCGACGAGCAGTACTTC. Its protein is CASSDLSGRADEQYF. This chain joins TRBV2 and TRBJ2-7, with TRBD2 matching over 11 bases. The CDR3 is 15 amino acids. V lost 3 bases and J lost 5; bases outside the gene matches: 6. CDR1 and CDR2 (germline): SNHLY, FYNNEI.

This chain links TRBV11-3 with TRBJ2-7; 8 nucleotides match TRBD1. The CDR3 is 14 amino acids. Germline-derived CDR1 and CDR2 are SGHNT and YENEEA. V was pared by 4 bases and J by 6 bases, with 8 bases of the junction left unmatched. The CDR3: CASSSLDRAREQYF. The DNA of the CDR3 is TGTGCCAGCAGCTCCCTGGACAGGGCACGCGAGCAGTACTTC. The full variable domain, completed using reference TRBV11-3 and TRBJ2-7, is EAGVVQSPRYKIIEKKQPVAFWCNPISGHNTLYWYLQNLGQGPELLIRYENEEAVDDSQLPKDRFSAERLKGVDSTLKIQPAELGDSAVYLCASSSLDRAREQYFGPGTRLTVT.

This clone was found once. V usage is TRBV6-1 and J usage is TRBJ2-7; maybe TRBD2 (5 bases). The CDR3 sequence is 14 residues long. Between the trimmed V and J ends, which lost 5 bases and 2 bases, there was a span of 13 bases. Germline V CDR1 and CDR2: MNHNS, SASEGT. This CDR3 is CASSSGPRAYEQYF. In nucleotides, the CDR3 is TGTGCCAGCAGTTCCGGTCCGAGGGCCTACGAGCAGTACTTC.

The chain recombines TRBV30 with TRBJ1-2, with 7 bases identical to TRBD1. The CDR3 is made up of 14 amino acids. The ends lost 1 base at V and 7 bases at J; junction bases unmatched: 9. CDR1 GTSNPN and CDR2 SVGIG come from the germline V gene (reference sequence). The DNA of the CDR3 is TGTGCCTGGAGTGGGCCTGGGCCAGGGGGTGGCTACACCTTC. Protein sequence: CAWSGPGPGGGYTF.

The J gene is TRBJ2-5, the V gene TRBV2, with unresolved D. Trimming shortened V by 3 bases and J by 5 bases, and 10 bases separated the two germline ends. The CDR3 loop spans 13 amino acids. Per the germline V gene, CDR1 is SNHLY and CDR2 is FYNNEI. CDR3 sequence (DNA): TGTGCCAGCAGTGACAGGTTGGGTGAGACCCAGTACTTC. Encoded protein: CASSDRLGETQYF.

V gene TRBV30 combines with J gene TRBJ2-5, with a possible D match to TRBD1 (6 bases). Germline V gene lookup returns CDR1 GTSNPN and CDR2 SVGIG (reference sequence). This CDR3 comprises 15 residues. The V end was cut by 2 bases, the J end by 0 bases, with 13 bases between. CDR3 sequence: CAWSPGQLYQETQYF. CDR3 DNA: TGTGCCTGGAGTCCCGGACAGCTGTACCAAGAGACCCAGTACTTC.

V is TRBV7-2 and J is TRBJ1-2, with D maybe TRBD1 (5 bases). The CDR3 is 14 amino acids. The V end lost 5 bases, the J end lost 4 bases, and 14 bases lay between the germline ends. The germline V gene encodes CDR1 SGHTA and CDR2 FQGNSA. The DNA of the CDR3 is TGTGCCAGCAGCCCCGGGGGTCCTCTCTATGGCTACACCTTC. Translated: CASSPGGPLYGYTF.

V usage is TRBV18 and J usage is TRBJ2-5; D is uncertain. Germline V gene lookup returns CDR1 KGHSH and CDR2 LQKENI. Trimming took 0 bases from V and 7 from J, leaving 6 bases between them. There are 12 residues in the CDR3. The CDR3 nucleotides are TGTGCCAGCTCACCACCCCGTATGACCCAGTACTTC. This encodes CASSPPRMTQYF.

This clone was found a few times. This sample includes further DNA sequences coding for the same CDR3. The J gene is TRBJ2-2, the V gene TRBV7-2; 12 positions match TRBD1. V was pared by 3 bases and J by 8 bases, with 10 bases of the junction left unmatched. The CDR3 extends over 17 amino acids. Germline lookup yields CDR1 SGHTA and CDR2 FQGNSA. CDR3 nucleotides: TGTGCCAGCAGCTTGGGACAGGGGGCGAACTATGCAGGGGAGCTGTTTTTT. Protein: CASSLGQGANYAGELFF.

This clone has only a few counts. Here the CDR3 DNA reads TGTGCCAGCAGCGACGAAAATTTAGCGGGAGTCGTATCGGGGGAGCTGTTTTTT. This codes for CASSDENLAGVVSGELFF. V is TRBV11-3 and J is TRBJ2-2, with 9 bases that match TRBD2. The CDR3 covers 18 residues. V shed 5 bases and J 8 bases; nucleotides not matched to a gene: 18. Germline lookup yields CDR1 SGHNT and CDR2 YENEEA.